At least ten counts were recorded for the clone carrying this TCR beta chain. Unique molecular identifiers were present on the cDNA, which also gained a universal primer site by template switching. Via MiXCR, TCRdb re-called the 5' RACE reads, giving one row per CDR3 protein. The data hold 600,000 to 850,000 distinct CDR3 sequences, with approximately 18% observed a single time. The sample is drawn from a study of identical twins. Trimming shortened V by 5 bases and J by 6 bases, and 8 bases separated the two germline ends. The CDR3 extends over 11 amino acids. The V gene's germline CDR1 is SGHTA and CDR2 FQGNSA. The data were also submitted as part of a second study, on T cells expressing NK-cell markers. This second study notes: For several donors, the dominant NKG2C+ clonotypes made up roughly 1.0-8% of their CD8+ T cells. Similarly, these clonotypes led the CD3+CD56-NKG2C+ fraction as well in four donors.

The sequenced sample was PBMCs. The V and J genes are TRBV7-2 and TRBJ2-7, with D perhaps TRBD1 (6 bases). The origin of this receptor is a woman younger than 35 in good health. CDR3: CASSRRGEQYF. The CDR3 DNA follows: TGTGCCAGCAGCCGCAGGGGCGAGCAGTACTTC.